The clone carrying this TCR beta chain showed up just a few times. Its specificity is not known. CDR1 and CDR2 (germline): SGHNT, YYREEE (reference sequence). This CDR3 is 16 amino acids long. Trimming pared 2 bases from V and 0 bases from J, leaving 14 bases between. The sample belongs to a study of beta chain features in type 1 diabetes. Findings and caveats of the study: A moderate, significant TCRB CDR3 shortening appeared in type 1 diabetes across four CD4+ subsets.

TCRB transcripts that were expressed got sequenced, as all of the isolated RNA had been reverse transcribed. Generated by immunoSEQ multiplex PCR, the TCRdb table keeps only in-frame clones and is missing some. Of hundreds of thousands of clones listed, around 15% are singletons. The receptor was isolated from a man younger than 35 with type 1 diabetes. The chain links TRBV5-4 to TRBJ2-5; tentative D call: TRBD2 (6 bases). Sample: naive CD4+ T cells from blood. CDR3 DNA sequence: TGTGCCAGCAGCTTTGGATTCCTAGCGAACCAAGAGACCCAGTACTTC. Amino acid sequence: CASSFGFLANQETQYF.